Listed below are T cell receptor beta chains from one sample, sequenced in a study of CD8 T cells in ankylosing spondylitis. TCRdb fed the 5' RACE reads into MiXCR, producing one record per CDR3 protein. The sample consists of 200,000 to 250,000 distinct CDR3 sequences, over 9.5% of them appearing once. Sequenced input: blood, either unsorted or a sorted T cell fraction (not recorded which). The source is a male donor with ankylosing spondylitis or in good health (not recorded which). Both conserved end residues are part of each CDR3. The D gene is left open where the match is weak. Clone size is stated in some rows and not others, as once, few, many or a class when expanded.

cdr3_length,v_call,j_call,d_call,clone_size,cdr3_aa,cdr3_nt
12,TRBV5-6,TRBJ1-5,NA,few,CASSGSGQPQHF,TGTGCCAGCAGCGGTAGCGGTCAGCCCCAGCATTTT
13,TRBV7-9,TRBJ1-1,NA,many,CASSFVMDTEAFF,TGTGCCAGCAGCTTCGTAATGGACACTGAAGCTTTCTTT
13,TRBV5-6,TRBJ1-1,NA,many,CASRESWNTEAFF,TGTGCCAGCAGAGAGAGCTGGAACACTGAAGCTTTCTTT
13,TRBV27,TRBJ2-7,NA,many,CASSLGSPYEQYF,TGTGCCAGCAGTTTGGGCAGTCCCTACGAGCAGTACTTC
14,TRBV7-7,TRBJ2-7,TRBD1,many,CASSFGQGYYEQYF,TGTGCTAGCAGCTTCGGACAGGGGTACTACGAGCAGTACTTC
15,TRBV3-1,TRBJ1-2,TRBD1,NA,CASSQGRGFGYGYTF,TGTGCCAGCAGCCAAGGCAGGGGGTTTGGCTATGGCTACACCTTC
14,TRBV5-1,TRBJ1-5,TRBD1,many,CASSLTGGPQPQHF,TGCGCCAGCAGCTTGACAGGGGGCCCTCAGCCCCAGCATTTT
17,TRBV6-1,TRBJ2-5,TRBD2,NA,CASSRGTSGGIQETQYF,TGTGCCAGCAGCCGAGGGACTAGCGGGGGTATTCAGGAGACCCAGTACTTC
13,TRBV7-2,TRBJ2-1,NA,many,CASRPHRYNEQFF,TGTGCCAGCAGACCGCACAGGTACAATGAGCAGTTCTTC
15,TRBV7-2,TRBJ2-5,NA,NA,CASSLHPTGRETQYF,TGTGCCAGCAGCTTACACCCGACAGGGAGGGAGACCCAGTACTTC
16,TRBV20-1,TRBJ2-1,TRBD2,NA,CSARGAIAGEINEQFF,TGCAGTGCTAGAGGGGCTATAGCGGGGGAAATCAATGAGCAGTTCTTC
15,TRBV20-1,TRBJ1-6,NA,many,CSARNIVQYNSPLHF,TGCAGTGCTAGAAACATAGTTCAGTATAATTCACCCCTCCACTTT
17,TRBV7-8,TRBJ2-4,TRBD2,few,CASSLARTSGGADIQYF,TGTGCCAGCAGCTTAGCCCGGACTAGCGGGGGGGCGGACATTCAGTACTTC
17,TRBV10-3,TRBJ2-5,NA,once,CAISESTLGRGGETQYF,TGTGCCATCAGTGAGTCGACTCTCGGCAGGGGGGGAGAGACCCAGTACTTC
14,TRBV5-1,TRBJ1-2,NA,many,CASSLGGENYGYTF,TGCGCCAGCAGCTTGGGGGGGGAAAACTATGGCTACACCTTC
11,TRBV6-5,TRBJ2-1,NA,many,CASHHLYEQFF,TGTGCCAGTCACCACCTATATGAGCAGTTCTTC
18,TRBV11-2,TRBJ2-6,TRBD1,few,CASSFGWSGGSGANVLTF,TGTGCCAGCAGCTTCGGGTGGTCAGGGGGCTCTGGGGCCAACGTCCTGACTTTC
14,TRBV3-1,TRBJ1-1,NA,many,CASSQPGQNTEAFF,TGTGCCAGCAGCCAACCGGGACAGAACACTGAAGCTTTCTTT
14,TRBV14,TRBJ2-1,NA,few,CASSQGSPYNEQFF,TGTGCCAGCAGCCAAGGTTCTCCCTACAATGAGCAGTTCTTC
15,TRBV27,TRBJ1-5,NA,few,CASSLSHGLGQPQHF,TGTGCCAGCAGTTTATCTCACGGGTTGGGTCAGCCCCAGCATTTT
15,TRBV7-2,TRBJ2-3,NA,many,CASSLAPQGTDTQYF,TGTGCCAGCAGCTTAGCTCCCCAGGGGACAGATACGCAGTATTTT
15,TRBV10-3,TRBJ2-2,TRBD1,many,CAISSGTGHTGELFF,TGTGCCATCAGCTCCGGGACAGGGCACACCGGGGAGCTGTTTTTT
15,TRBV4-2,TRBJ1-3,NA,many,CASSQDGGSGNTIYF,TGTGCCAGCAGCCAAGATGGGGGGTCTGGAAACACCATATATTTT
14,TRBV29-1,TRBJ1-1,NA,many,CSVCLGQAGTEAFF,TGCAGCGTTTGCCTGGGGCAGGCGGGCACTGAAGCTTTCTTT
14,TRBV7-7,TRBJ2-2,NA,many,CASSPQGGSGELFF,TGTGCTAGCAGCCCGCAGGGAGGATCCGGGGAGCTGTTTTTT
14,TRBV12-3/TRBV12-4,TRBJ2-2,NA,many,CASSFSGWAGELFF,TGTGCCAGCAGTTTTTCAGGGTGGGCCGGGGAGCTGTTTTTT
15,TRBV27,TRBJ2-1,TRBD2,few,CASSPTSGAVNEQFF,TGTGCCAGCAGTCCGACTAGCGGGGCCGTAAATGAGCAGTTCTTC
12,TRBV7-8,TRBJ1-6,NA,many,CARTGDNSPLHF,TGTGCCAGGACAGGAGATAATTCACCCCTCCACTTT
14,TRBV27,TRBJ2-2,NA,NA,CASSFVGGTGELFF,TGTGCCAGCAGTTTCGTTGGGGGCACCGGGGAGCTGTTTTTT
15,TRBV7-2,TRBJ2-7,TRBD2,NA,CASSFGLADPYEQYF,TGTGCCAGCAGCTTCGGACTAGCGGACCCCTACGAGCAGTACTTC
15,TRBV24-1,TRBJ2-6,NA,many,CATSDAFAGANVLTF,TGTGCCACCAGTGATGCGTTCGCTGGGGCCAACGTCCTGACTTTC
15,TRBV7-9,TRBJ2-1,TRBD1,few,CASSSGTGGLKEQFF,TGTGCCAGCAGCTCAGGGACAGGGGGGTTGAAGGAGCAGTTCTTC
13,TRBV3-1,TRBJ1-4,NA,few,CASSQAEEEKLFF,TGTGCCAGCAGCCAAGCAGAGGAAGAAAAACTGTTTTTT
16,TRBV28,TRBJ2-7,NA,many,CASSLDGAATSYEQYF,TGTGCCAGCAGCCTCGACGGGGCAGCTACATCCTACGAGCAGTACTTC
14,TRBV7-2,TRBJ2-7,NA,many,CASSLGVSSYEQYF,TGTGCCAGCAGCTTAGGTGTCAGCTCCTACGAGCAGTACTTC
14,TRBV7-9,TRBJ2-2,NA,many,CASSPGRGIGELFF,TGTGCCAGCAGCCCCGGCCGGGGAATCGGGGAGCTGTTTTTT
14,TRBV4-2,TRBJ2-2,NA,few,CASSQEWGAGELFF,TGTGCCAGCAGCCAAGAATGGGGGGCTGGGGAGCTGTTTTTT
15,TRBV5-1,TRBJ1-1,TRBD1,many,CASLPGQGRNTEAFF,TGCGCCAGCCTCCCGGGACAGGGAAGAAACACTGAAGCTTTCTTT
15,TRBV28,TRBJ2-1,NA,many,CASSPDSSTGNEQFF,TGTGCCAGCAGCCCGGACAGCTCTACGGGGAATGAGCAGTTCTTC
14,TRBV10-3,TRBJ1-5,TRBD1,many,CAIRDRDFLQPQHF,TGTGCCATCCGGGACAGGGATTTCCTTCAGCCCCAGCATTTT
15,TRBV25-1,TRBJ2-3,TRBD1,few,CASSEAGGETDTQYF,TGTGCCAGCAGTGAAGCAGGGGGCGAAACAGATACGCAGTATTTT
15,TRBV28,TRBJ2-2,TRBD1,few,CASSFRDRGSGELFF,TGTGCCAGCAGTTTCCGGGACAGGGGTTCTGGGGAGCTGTTTTTT
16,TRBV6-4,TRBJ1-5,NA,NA,CARLGGGKRSNQPQHF,TGTGCCAGACTGGGGGGGGGGAAAAGGAGCAATCAGCCCCAGCATTTT
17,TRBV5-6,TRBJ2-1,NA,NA,CASSPDTSGGAYNEQFF,TGTGCCAGCAGCCCAGATACCTCAGGGGGGGCCTACAATGAGCAGTTCTTC
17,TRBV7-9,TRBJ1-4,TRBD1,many,CASSLRDRVATNEKLFF,TGTGCCAGCAGCTTAAGGGACAGGGTTGCAACTAATGAAAAACTGTTTTTT
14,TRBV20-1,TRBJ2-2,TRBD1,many,CSALRDRVTGELFF,TGCAGTGCTCTCCGGGACAGGGTCACCGGGGAGCTGTTTTTT